The present T cell receptor (beta chain) was sequenced within a study of blood T cell repertoires in COVID-19. The wider study: Sources were T cells, B-cell-depleted T cells, or PBMCs; the material itself was cDNA or gDNA.

J gave up 6 bases and V 7 bases, and 13 bases lay outside the gene matches. Germline V gives CDR1 SEHNR, CDR2 FQNEAQ (reference sequence). This CDR3 comprises 16 residues. As handled by the study authors: Amplification from reference gene primers served as the basis for estimated nucleated cell counts. Only in-frame clones appear in the TCRdb table, and some are missing; sequencing was by immunoSEQ multiplex PCR. V and J calls and clone size are those listed in that table; D and trimming were worked out from the DNA. The sample shows approximately 120,000 clones, 79% of them seen only once. This chain connects TRBV7-9 to TRBJ2-3; TRBD1 matches 10 bases. The clonotype was recovered from a middle-aged man with active or convalescent COVID-19. What was sequenced was peripheral blood. The CDR3 region is CASTPGDRGWLDTQYF. CDR3 coding DNA: TGTGCCAGCACCCCTGGGGACAGGGGTTGGTTGGATACGCAGTATTTT. Using reference TRBV7-9 and TRBJ2-3 for the parts outside the CDR3, the full variable domain is DTGVSQNPRHKITKRGQNVTFRCDPISEHNRLYWYRQTLGQGPEFLTYFQNEAQLEKSRLLSDRFSAERPKGSFSTLEIQRTEQGDSAMYLCASTPGDRGWLDTQYFGPGTRLTVL.